These T cell receptor beta chains were read from a single sample in a study of Graves' ophthalmopathy and Graves' hyperthyroidism. MiXCR was run by TCRdb on the multiplex PCR reads, yielding one entry per CDR3 protein. The data contain 230,000 or so distinct CDR3 sequences, around 50% of them seen just once; the ten biggest clones take up roughly 45%. Material: peripheral blood. These TCRs come from an adult man with Graves' ophthalmopathy. Each CDR3 is given with its conserved first and last residue. Each record gives: J gene, V gene, CDR3 length, D gene, clone size, CDR3 DNA, CDR3 protein. D genes are given only for firm matches. Some rows have no size entry. The others give once, few or many, or a class for an expanded clone.

J: TRBJ2-7
V: TRBV9
length: 14
D: TRBD2
size: NA
DNA: TGTGCCAGCTATACCCCTAGCGGGAGGTACGAGCAGTACTTC
CDR3: CASYTPSGRYEQYF

J: TRBJ1-2
V: TRBV10-3
length: 13
D: TRBD1
size: NA
DNA: TGTGCCATCACCGGGACAGCGGACTATGGCTACACCTTC
CDR3: CAITGTADYGYTF

J: TRBJ2-5
V: TRBV20-1
length: 15
D: TRBD2
size: few
DNA: TGCAGTGCTAGTTACAGCGGGGGGGCCCGGGAGACCCAGTACTTC
CDR3: CSASYSGGARETQYF

J: TRBJ2-5
V: TRBV10-2
length: 17
D: NA
size: few
DNA: TGCGCCAGCAGTGATGGATCGGGTGGTGGGAGAGGCGAGACCCAGTACTTC
CDR3: CASSDGSGGGRGETQYF

J: TRBJ2-7
V: TRBV6-6
length: 12
D: TRBD2
size: once
DNA: TGTGCCAGCATGGGGGGGAGCCACGAGCAGTACTTC
CDR3: CASMGGSHEQYF

J: TRBJ2-7
V: TRBV20-1
length: 12
D: NA
size: NA
DNA: TGCAGTGCCCTAGCGTCTTCCTACGAGCAGTGCTTC
CDR3: CSALASSYEQCF

J: TRBJ1-5
V: TRBV7-2
length: 16
D: NA
size: few
DNA: TGCGCCAGCAGCTTGAAGGACACCCTTGGCAATCAGCCCCAGCATTTT
CDR3: CASSLKDTLGNQPQHF

J: TRBJ2-5
V: TRBV20-1
length: 16
D: TRBD2
size: NA
DNA: TGCAGTGCTCCCCCTCCTAGCGGGGGGCTCCAAGAGACCCAGTACTTC
CDR3: CSAPPPSGGLQETQYF

J: TRBJ1-5
V: TRBV20-1
length: 13
D: NA
size: NA
DNA: TGCAGTGCTAGGAGGGACGGTAATCAGCCCCAGCATTTT
CDR3: CSARRDGNQPQHF

J: TRBJ2-7
V: TRBV20-1
length: 14
D: TRBD1
size: few
DNA: TGCAGTGCCCCGGGACAGGGGGCTTCCTACGAGCAGTACTTC
CDR3: CSAPGQGASYEQYF

J: TRBJ2-5
V: TRBV7-2
length: 11
D: NA
size: few
DNA: TGTGCCAGCAGCTTAGTGGGGACCCAGTACTTC
CDR3: CASSLVGTQYF

J: TRBJ1-2
V: TRBV5-1
length: 16
D: NA
size: NA
DNA: TGCGCCAGCAGCTCGGGACCCGCAGGGAGCGCTGGGGGCTACACCTTC
CDR3: CASSSGPAGSAGGYTF

J: TRBJ2-5
V: TRBV7-2
length: 14
D: NA
size: NA
DNA: TGTGCCAGCAGCTCCCGGTTTGGACAAGAGACCCAGTACTTC
CDR3: CASSSRFGQETQYF

J: TRBJ2-5
V: TRBV2
length: 13
D: TRBD2
size: NA
DNA: TGTGCCAGCAGCGCGGGGGGGCAAGAGACCCAGTACTTC
CDR3: CASSAGGQETQYF

J: TRBJ2-7
V: TRBV10-3
length: 14
D: TRBD2
size: many
DNA: TGTGCCATCGGGAGGGAACTTCGGTATTACGAGCAGTACTTC
CDR3: CAIGRELRYYEQYF

J: TRBJ2-7
V: TRBV12-3/TRBV12-4
length: 12
D: NA
size: NA
DNA: TGTGCCAGCAGCCATGAAGCCCACGAGCAGTACTTC
CDR3: CASSHEAHEQYF

J: TRBJ1-1
V: TRBV5-4
length: 12
D: TRBD1
size: NA
DNA: TGTGCCAGCGGAATTAGTGGGACAGTGGCTTTCTTT
CDR3: CASGISGTVAFF

J: TRBJ1-4
V: TRBV2
length: 16
D: TRBD1
size: NA
DNA: TGTGCCAGCAGTACCGGACAGGGGGTGGCTAATGAAAAACTGTTTTTT
CDR3: CASSTGQGVANEKLFF

J: TRBJ1-2
V: TRBV3-1
length: 12
D: NA
size: NA
DNA: TGTGCCAGCAGCCAAGGAAGTCATGGCTACACCTTC
CDR3: CASSQGSHGYTF

J: TRBJ2-7
V: TRBV27
length: 13
D: NA
size: NA
DNA: TGTGCCAGCAGAACGACAGGCCCCTACGAGCAGTACTTC
CDR3: CASRTTGPYEQYF

J: TRBJ1-2
V: TRBV10-3
length: 12
D: NA
size: many
DNA: TGTGCCATCGCCTTCCAGGGGTATGGCTACACCTTC
CDR3: CAIAFQGYGYTF

J: TRBJ2-5
V: TRBV7-3
length: 13
D: TRBD2
size: many
DNA: TGTGCCAGCAGCTCGGGGGGGCGAGAGACCCAGTACTTC
CDR3: CASSSGGRETQYF

J: TRBJ2-7
V: TRBV7-6
length: 14
D: NA
size: NA
DNA: TGTGCCAGCAGCTCGATTATGGGGAATACCGAGCAGTACTTC
CDR3: CASSSIMGNTEQYF

J: TRBJ2-5
V: TRBV6-1
length: 16
D: NA
size: few
DNA: TGTGCCAGCAGTGCCTCACGAACAGGGTCCAGGGAGACCCAGTACTTC
CDR3: CASSASRTGSRETQYF

J: TRBJ1-6
V: TRBV5-4
length: 16
D: TRBD1
size: NA
DNA: TGTGCCAGCAGCTTGGCACAGGGGGGCCGAACGTCACCCCTCCACTTT
CDR3: CASSLAQGGRTSPLHF

J: TRBJ2-2
V: TRBV10-3
length: 14
D: NA
size: NA
DNA: TGTGCCATCACAGGGGATGGGGACACCGGGGAGCTGTTTTTT
CDR3: CAITGDGDTGELFF

J: TRBJ1-5
V: TRBV7-2
length: 13
D: NA
size: few
DNA: TGTGCCAGCAGCTTGGGGGCCCATCAGCCCCAGCATTTT
CDR3: CASSLGAHQPQHF